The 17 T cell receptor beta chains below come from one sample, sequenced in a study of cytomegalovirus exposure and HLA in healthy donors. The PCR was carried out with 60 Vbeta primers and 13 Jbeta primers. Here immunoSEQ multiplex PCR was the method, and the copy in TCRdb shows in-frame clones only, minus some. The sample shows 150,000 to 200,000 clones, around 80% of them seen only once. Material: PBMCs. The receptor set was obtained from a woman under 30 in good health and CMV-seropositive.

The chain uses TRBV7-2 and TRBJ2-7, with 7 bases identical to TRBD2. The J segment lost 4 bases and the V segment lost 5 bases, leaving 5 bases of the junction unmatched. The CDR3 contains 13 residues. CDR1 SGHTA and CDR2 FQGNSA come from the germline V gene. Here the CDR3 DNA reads TGTGCCAGCAGCCGTACGGGGGGTTACGAGCAGTACGTC. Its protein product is CASSRTGGYEQYV.

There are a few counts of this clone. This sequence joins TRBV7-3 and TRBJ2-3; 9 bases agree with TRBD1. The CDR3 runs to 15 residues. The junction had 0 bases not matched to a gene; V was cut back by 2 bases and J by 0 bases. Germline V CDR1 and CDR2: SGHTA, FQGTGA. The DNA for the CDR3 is TGTGCCAGCAGCTTAGGGACAGGGAGCACAGATACGCAGTATTTT. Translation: CASSLGTGSTDTQYF.

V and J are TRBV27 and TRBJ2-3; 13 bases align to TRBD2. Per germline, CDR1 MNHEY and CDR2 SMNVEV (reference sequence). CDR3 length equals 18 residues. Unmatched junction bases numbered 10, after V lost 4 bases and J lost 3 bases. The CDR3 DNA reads TGTGCCAGCAGTTACGGACTAGCGGGGGCGAACCCTACAGATACGCAGTATTTT. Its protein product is CASSYGLAGANPTDTQYF.

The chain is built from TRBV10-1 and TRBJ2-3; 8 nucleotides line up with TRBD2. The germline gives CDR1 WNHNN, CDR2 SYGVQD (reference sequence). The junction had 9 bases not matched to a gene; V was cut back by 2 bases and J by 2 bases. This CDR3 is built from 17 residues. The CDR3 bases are TGCGCCAGCAGTGAGGAATGGACTAGCTGCAACACAGATACGCAGTATTTT. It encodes CASSEEWTSCNTDTQYF.

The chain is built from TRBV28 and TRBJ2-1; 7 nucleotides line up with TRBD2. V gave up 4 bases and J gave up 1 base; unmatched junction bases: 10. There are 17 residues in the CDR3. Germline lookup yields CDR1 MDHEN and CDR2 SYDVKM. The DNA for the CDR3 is TGTGCCAGCAGTTCTTATCTTGGGGGGGGATCCTACAATGAGCAGTTCTTC. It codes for CASSSYLGGGSYNEQFF.

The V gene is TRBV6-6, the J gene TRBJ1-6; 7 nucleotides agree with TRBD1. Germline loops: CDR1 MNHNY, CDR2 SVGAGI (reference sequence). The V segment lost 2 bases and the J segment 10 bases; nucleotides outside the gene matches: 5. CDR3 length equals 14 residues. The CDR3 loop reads CASSYGTDGSPLHF. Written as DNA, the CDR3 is TGTGCCAGCAGTTACGGGACAGACGGCTCACCCCTCCACTTT.

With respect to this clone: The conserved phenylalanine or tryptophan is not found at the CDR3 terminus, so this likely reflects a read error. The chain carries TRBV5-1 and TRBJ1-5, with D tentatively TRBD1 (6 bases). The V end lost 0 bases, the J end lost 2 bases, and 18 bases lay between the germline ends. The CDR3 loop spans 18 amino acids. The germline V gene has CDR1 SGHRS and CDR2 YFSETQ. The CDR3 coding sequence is TGCGCCAGCAGCTTGGTCCCCTTACCAGGGGCAGGCAATCAGCCCCAGCATTGT. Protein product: CASSLVPLPGAGNQPQHC.

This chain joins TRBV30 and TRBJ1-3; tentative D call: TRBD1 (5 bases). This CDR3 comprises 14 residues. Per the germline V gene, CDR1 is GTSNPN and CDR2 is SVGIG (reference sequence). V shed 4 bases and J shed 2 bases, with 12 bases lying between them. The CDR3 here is CAWNGGGAGNTIYF. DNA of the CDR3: TGTGCCTGGAATGGCGGGGGGGCTGGAAACACCATATATTTT.

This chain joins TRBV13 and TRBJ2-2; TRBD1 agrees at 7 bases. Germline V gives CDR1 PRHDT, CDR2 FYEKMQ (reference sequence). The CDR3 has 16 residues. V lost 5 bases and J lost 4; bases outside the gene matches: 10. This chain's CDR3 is CASSRTAGGITGELFF. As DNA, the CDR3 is TGTGCCAGCAGCAGAACCGCAGGGGGAATCACCGGGGAGCTGTTTTTT.

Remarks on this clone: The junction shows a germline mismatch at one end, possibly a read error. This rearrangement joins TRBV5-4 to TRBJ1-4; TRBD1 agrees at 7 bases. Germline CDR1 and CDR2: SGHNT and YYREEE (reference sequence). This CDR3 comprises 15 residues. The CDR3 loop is CASSQEGQPNEKLFF. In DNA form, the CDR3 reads TGCGCCAGCAGCCAAGAGGGACAGCCTAATGAAAAACTGTTTTTT.

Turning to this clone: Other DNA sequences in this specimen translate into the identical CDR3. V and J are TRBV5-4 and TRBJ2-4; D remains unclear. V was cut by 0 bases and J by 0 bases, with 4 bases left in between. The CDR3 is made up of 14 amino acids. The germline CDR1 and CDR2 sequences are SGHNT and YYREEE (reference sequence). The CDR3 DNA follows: TGTGCCAGCAGCTTGGGTCTAGCCAAAAACATTCAGTACTTC. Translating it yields CASSLGLAKNIQYF.

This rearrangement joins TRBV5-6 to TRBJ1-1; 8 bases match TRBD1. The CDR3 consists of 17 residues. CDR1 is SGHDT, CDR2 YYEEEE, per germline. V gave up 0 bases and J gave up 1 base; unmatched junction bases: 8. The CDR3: CASSLAQGERRNTEAFF. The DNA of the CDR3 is TGTGCCAGCAGCTTGGCACAGGGGGAAAGGAGGAACACTGAAGCTTTCTTT.

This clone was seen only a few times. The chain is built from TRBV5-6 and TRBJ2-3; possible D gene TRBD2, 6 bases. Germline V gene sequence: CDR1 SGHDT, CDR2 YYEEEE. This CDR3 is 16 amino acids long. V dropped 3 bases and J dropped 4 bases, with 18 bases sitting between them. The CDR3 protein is CASSSPGRAGADTQYF. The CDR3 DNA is TGTGCCAGCAGCTCGCCAGGGCGAGCGGGCGCAGATACGCAGTATTTT.

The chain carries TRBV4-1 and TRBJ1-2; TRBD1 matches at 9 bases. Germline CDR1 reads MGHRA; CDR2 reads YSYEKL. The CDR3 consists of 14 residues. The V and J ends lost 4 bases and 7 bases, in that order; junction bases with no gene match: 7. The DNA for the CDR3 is TGCGCCAGCAGCCTCGCCCGGGACAGGGCTGGCTACACCTTC. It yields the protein CASSLARDRAGYTF.

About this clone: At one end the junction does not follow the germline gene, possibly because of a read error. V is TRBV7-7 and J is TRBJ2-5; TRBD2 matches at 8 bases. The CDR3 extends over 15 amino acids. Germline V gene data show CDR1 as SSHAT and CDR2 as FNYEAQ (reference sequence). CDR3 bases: TGTGCTAGCAGCTTAGAAGGCGGGGGGTGGGAGACCCAGTACTTC. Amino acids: CASSLEGGGWETQYF.

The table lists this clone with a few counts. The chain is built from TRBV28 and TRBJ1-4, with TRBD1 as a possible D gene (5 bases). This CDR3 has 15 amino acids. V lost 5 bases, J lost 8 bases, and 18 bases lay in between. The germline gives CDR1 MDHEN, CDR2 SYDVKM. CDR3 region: CASSPPGLRKEKLFF. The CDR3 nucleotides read TGTGCCAGCAGTCCGCCGGGACTGCGAAAAGAAAAACTGTTTTTT. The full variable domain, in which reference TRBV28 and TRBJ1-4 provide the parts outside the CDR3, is DVKVTQSSRYLVKRTGEKVFLECVQDMDHENMFWYRQDPGLGLRLIYFSYDVKMKEKGDIPEGYSVSREKKERFSLILESASTNQTSMYLCASSPPGLRKEKLFFGSGTQLSVL.

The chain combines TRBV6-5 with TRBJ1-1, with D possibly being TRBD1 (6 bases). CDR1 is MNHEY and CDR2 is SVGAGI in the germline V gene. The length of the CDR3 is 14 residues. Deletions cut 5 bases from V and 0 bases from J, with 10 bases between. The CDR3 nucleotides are TGTGCCAGCAGTCTTGACAGGTTGAACACTGAAGCTTTCTTT. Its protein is CASSLDRLNTEAFF.